These T cell receptor beta chains were read from a single sample in a study of response to subunit inactivated influenza vaccine. From the RT-PCR reads, TCRdb called clonotypes with MiXCR, one entry per CDR3 protein. The data contain under 950,000 distinct CDR3 sequences, over 20% of them singletons. The specimen was PBMCs from blood, collected roughly 5 days after vaccination. The receptors here all came from a man aged 45-65 years who received an inactivated influenza vaccine. CDR3s include the opening cysteine and the closing phenylalanine or tryptophan. The order of the fields is CDR3 length, clone size, D gene, J gene, V gene, CDR3 DNA, CDR3 protein. A D gene is named only where the DNA matches it firmly. Size is stated for part of the rows, as once, few or many counts, or as a class when the clone is expanded.

len: 14
abundance: few
d_gene: NA
j_gene: TRBJ1-2
v_gene: TRBV5-1
CDR3nt: TGCGCCAGCAGCTTAGACGGAGTCAACTATGGCTACACCTTC
CDR3aa: CASSLDGVNYGYTF

len: 14
abundance: few
d_gene: NA
j_gene: TRBJ2-5
v_gene: TRBV25-1
CDR3nt: TGTGCCAGCAGTGTAGGGGGGAGGAGGGAGACCCAGTACTTC
CDR3aa: CASSVGGRRETQYF

len: 13
abundance: NA
d_gene: NA
j_gene: TRBJ2-1
v_gene: TRBV27
CDR3nt: TGTGCCAGCAAGGCTGCTCTCTACAATGAGCAGTTCTTC
CDR3aa: CASKAALYNEQFF

len: 13
abundance: NA
d_gene: NA
j_gene: TRBJ1-1
v_gene: TRBV7-2
CDR3nt: TGTGCCAGCAGCCTCACATGGGGGGACGAGGCTTTCTTT
CDR3aa: CASSLTWGDEAFF

len: 12
abundance: NA
d_gene: NA
j_gene: TRBJ2-1
v_gene: TRBV6-6
CDR3nt: TGTGCCAGCAGTACCCCGGGACTTGAGCAGTTCTTC
CDR3aa: CASSTPGLEQFF

len: 15
abundance: few
d_gene: NA
j_gene: TRBJ2-7
v_gene: TRBV7-2
CDR3nt: TGTGCCAGCAGCCTATTTGGAACGCACTCCTACGAGCAGTACTTC
CDR3aa: CASSLFGTHSYEQYF

len: 15
abundance: few
d_gene: NA
j_gene: TRBJ2-5
v_gene: TRBV7-9
CDR3nt: TGTGCCAGCAGCTCCCCCCGGGGGCTCCAAGAGACCCAGTACTTC
CDR3aa: CASSSPRGLQETQYF

len: 15
abundance: few
d_gene: TRBD1
j_gene: TRBJ2-7
v_gene: TRBV27
CDR3nt: TGTGCCAGCAGTCAGGGACAGGGGAGAACCTACGAGCAGTACTTC
CDR3aa: CASSQGQGRTYEQYF

len: 13
abundance: NA
d_gene: TRBD2
j_gene: TRBJ2-7
v_gene: TRBV29-1
CDR3nt: TGCAGCGTTGAACTTAGCGGGCCGCACGAGCAGTACTTC
CDR3aa: CSVELSGPHEQYF

len: 19
abundance: few
d_gene: NA
j_gene: TRBJ2-2
v_gene: TRBV11-1
CDR3nt: TGTGCCAGCAGCTCAACCGGGACATCGTATGTTCGCCTTTCCGGGGAGCTGTTTTTT
CDR3aa: CASSSTGTSYVRLSGELFF

len: 14
abundance: NA
d_gene: NA
j_gene: TRBJ2-5
v_gene: TRBV7-6
CDR3nt: TGTGCCAGCAGCCAGACAGTGCTCCAAGAGACCCAGTACTTC
CDR3aa: CASSQTVLQETQYF

len: 16
abundance: few
d_gene: NA
j_gene: TRBJ2-3
v_gene: TRBV29-1
CDR3nt: TGCAGCGTTCGGGGAAAAGACGGGGCTAGCACAGATACGCAGTATTTT
CDR3aa: CSVRGKDGASTDTQYF

len: 12
abundance: NA
d_gene: NA
j_gene: TRBJ2-1
v_gene: TRBV20-1
CDR3nt: TGCAGTGCTAACAGTATTCGGGACGGGCAGTTCTTC
CDR3aa: CSANSIRDGQFF

len: 15
abundance: NA
d_gene: NA
j_gene: TRBJ2-7
v_gene: TRBV7-9
CDR3nt: TGTGCCAGCAGCTTAATCGACAGCGGTTCCTACGAGCAGTACTTC
CDR3aa: CASSLIDSGSYEQYF

len: 16
abundance: many
d_gene: NA
j_gene: TRBJ2-2
v_gene: TRBV6-2/TRBV6-3
CDR3nt: TGTGCCAGCAGTAAAAGACAGTTATCGAACACCGGGGAGCTGTTTTTT
CDR3aa: CASSKRQLSNTGELFF

len: 16
abundance: NA
d_gene: TRBD2
j_gene: TRBJ2-7
v_gene: TRBV20-1
CDR3nt: TGCAGTGCTAGCTCTGAGGGGTGGGAGGGCCTGGGTGAGCAGTACTTC
CDR3aa: CSASSEGWEGLGEQYF

len: 15
abundance: few
d_gene: NA
j_gene: TRBJ2-5
v_gene: TRBV15
CDR3nt: TGTGCCACCAGCAGAGATCGAGCGGCACAAGAGACCCAGTACTTC
CDR3aa: CATSRDRAAQETQYF

len: 15
abundance: NA
d_gene: TRBD2
j_gene: TRBJ2-1
v_gene: TRBV7-3
CDR3nt: TGTGCCATCAGCTTAAGCACGGGAGGGCGGGGTGAGCAGTTCTTC
CDR3aa: CAISLSTGGRGEQFF

len: 15
abundance: NA
d_gene: TRBD2
j_gene: TRBJ2-1
v_gene: TRBV5-1
CDR3nt: TGCGCCAGCAGCTTGGCCACTAGCGGGCACAATGAGCAGTTCTTC
CDR3aa: CASSLATSGHNEQFF

len: 18
abundance: NA
d_gene: NA
j_gene: TRBJ2-1
v_gene: TRBV3-1
CDR3nt: TGTGCCAGCAGCCAACCGCTCAGGACGGGGGCACAGTACAATGAGCAGTTCTTC
CDR3aa: CASSQPLRTGAQYNEQFF

len: 14
abundance: NA
d_gene: NA
j_gene: TRBJ2-7
v_gene: TRBV7-9
CDR3nt: TGTGCCAGCAGCGAGAGGGGCTCATCCTACGAGCAGTACTTC
CDR3aa: CASSERGSSYEQYF

len: 13
abundance: few
d_gene: TRBD1
j_gene: TRBJ1-2
v_gene: TRBV5-4
CDR3nt: TGTGCCAGCACCGGGACAGGGGTTTATGGCTACACCTTC
CDR3aa: CASTGTGVYGYTF

len: 16
abundance: NA
d_gene: NA
j_gene: TRBJ2-1
v_gene: TRBV5-1
CDR3nt: TGCGCCAGCAGCTTGGCCGGGGGACAAGACGACAATGAGCAGTTCTTC
CDR3aa: CASSLAGGQDDNEQFF

len: 13
abundance: NA
d_gene: NA
j_gene: TRBJ1-2
v_gene: TRBV15
CDR3nt: TGTGCCACCAGCAAAGTCTCTAACTATGGCTACACCTTC
CDR3aa: CATSKVSNYGYTF

len: 13
abundance: NA
d_gene: NA
j_gene: TRBJ2-2
v_gene: TRBV6-2/TRBV6-3
CDR3nt: TGTGCCAGCAGCCATCTTGGGGGCGGGGAGCTGTTTTTT
CDR3aa: CASSHLGGGELFF

len: 14
abundance: NA
d_gene: TRBD2
j_gene: TRBJ2-1
v_gene: TRBV29-1
CDR3nt: TGCAGCGTCGCCAGCGGGGGCGACTACAATGAGCAGTTCTTC
CDR3aa: CSVASGGDYNEQFF